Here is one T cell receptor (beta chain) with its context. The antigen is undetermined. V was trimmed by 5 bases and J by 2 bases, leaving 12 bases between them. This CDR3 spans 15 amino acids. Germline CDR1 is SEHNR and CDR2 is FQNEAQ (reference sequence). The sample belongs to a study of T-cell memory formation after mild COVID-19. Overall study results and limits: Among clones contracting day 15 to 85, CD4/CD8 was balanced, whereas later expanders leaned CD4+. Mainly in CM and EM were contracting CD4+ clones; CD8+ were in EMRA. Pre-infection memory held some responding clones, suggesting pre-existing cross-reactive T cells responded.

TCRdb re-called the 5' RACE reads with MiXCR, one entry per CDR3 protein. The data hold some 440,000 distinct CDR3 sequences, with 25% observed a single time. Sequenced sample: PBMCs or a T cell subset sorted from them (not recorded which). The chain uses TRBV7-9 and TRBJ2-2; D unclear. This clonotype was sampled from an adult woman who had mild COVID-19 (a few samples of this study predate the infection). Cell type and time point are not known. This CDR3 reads CASSTRLINTGELFF. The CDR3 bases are TGTGCCAGCAGCACCAGACTGATCAACACCGGGGAGCTGTTTTTT. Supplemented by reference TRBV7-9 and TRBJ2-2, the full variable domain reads DTGVSQNPRHKITKRGQNVTFRCDPISEHNRLYWYRQTLGQGPEFLTYFQNEAQLEKSRLLSDRFSAERPKGSFSTLEIQRTEQGDSAMYLCASSTRLINTGELFFGEGSRLTVL.